This T cell receptor (beta chain) was profiled in a study of identical twins. General study points: In zero-insertion analyses, partial confounding could arise from invariant MAIT and iNKT cells. Among out-of-frame alpha sequences shared by twins, low generation probability occurred in excess.

Each cDNA held unique molecular identifiers, and template switching gave it a universal primer site. TCRdb reprocessed the 5' RACE reads via MiXCR and lists one record per CDR3 protein. The sample records some 500,000 distinct CDR3 sequences, roughly an eighth being singletons. As regards this clonotype: Its antigen remains unknown.

Trimming removed 5 bases at V and 6 bases at J, with 16 bases between. CDR1 and CDR2 (germline): MNHEY, SMNVEV (reference sequence). CDR3 length equals 14 residues. These same data were also listed under a study on yellow fever vaccine responses in identical twins.

The chain recombines TRBV27 with TRBJ1-2, with D possibly being TRBD1 (5 bases). Sequences were obtained from CD4+ T cells sorted from blood. The sequence was obtained from a woman younger than 35 in good health. In nucleotides, the CDR3 is TGTGCCAGCAGTAATCCGGGACGAGGGAATGGCTACACCTTC. Its translation is CASSNPGRGNGYTF.